This TCR beta chain was captured by sequencing in a study of shared clonotypes between healthy human individuals. Comment on this clone: Within the sample, other DNA sequences also encode this same CDR3.

An assay was performed, and its level was deep. Clones were read by immunoSEQ multiplex PCR, and TCRdb kept only the in-frame ones, dropping some. The sample has some 2,000,000 clones, 85% to 95% seen once. The CDR3 length is 11 residues. Looked up from germline, CDR1 is DFQATT and CDR2 is SNEGSKA (reference sequence). Trimming took off 6 bases at V and 2 bases at J, with 6 bases between the two ends. This TCR was sampled from a young man in good health. Sequenced: naive CD4+ T cells sorted from blood. Sample subset: CD45RA+ positively selected. The V call is TRBV20-1, the J call TRBJ2-3, with D unresolved. CDR3 in amino acids: CSAGLTDTQYF. The CDR3 DNA sequence: TGCAGTGCAGGGCTCACAGATACGCAGTATTTT.